This is a list of T cell receptor beta chains from one sample in a study of blood T cell repertoires in COVID-19. Measured with immunoSEQ multiplex PCR; TCRdb has only the in-frame clones, and not every one. The data hold about 82,000 clones, with around four fifths observed a single time. The sequencing sample was made of peripheral blood. The source of these receptors is a woman aged 55 to 70 with acute or convalescent COVID-19. CDR3s include the opening cysteine and the closing phenylalanine or tryptophan. Fields, in order: clone size, J gene, V gene, D gene, CDR3 protein, CDR3 DNA. The D gene is left open where the match is weak. The size entry is marked missing in some rows and otherwise reads once, few, many or a size class.

size: few
J: TRBJ2-7
V: TRBV4-3
D: .
CDR3: CASSQVVGQPTESYEQYF
DNA: TGCGCCAGCAGCCAAGTTGTAGGACAGCCTACGGAGTCCTACGAGCAGTACTTC

size: .
J: TRBJ2-3
V: TRBV7-9
D: TRBD2
CDR3: CASSSRGGLRTDTQYF
DNA: TGTGCCAGCAGCTCCCGGGGGGGGTTACGGACAGATACGCAGTATTTT

size: .
J: TRBJ1-2
V: TRBV3-1/TRBV3-2
D: .
CDR3: CASSQGIRDGYTF
DNA: TGTGCCAGCAGCCAAGGGATCAGGGATGGCTACACCTTC

size: .
J: TRBJ1-1
V: TRBV5-1
D: .
CDR3: CASSFTGSSTEAFF
DNA: TGCGCCAGCAGCTTTACAGGGTCTAGCACTGAAGCTTTCTTT

size: .
J: TRBJ1-2
V: TRBV5-5
D: .
CDR3: CASSLMGTGGHGYTF
DNA: TGTGCCAGCAGCTTGATGGGAACGGGGGGTCATGGCTACACCTTC

size: .
J: TRBJ2-2
V: TRBV2
D: TRBD2
CDR3: CASRRGLANTGELFF
DNA: TGTGCCAGCAGAAGGGGACTAGCGAACACCGGGGAGCTGTTTTTT

size: .
J: TRBJ2-1
V: TRBV28
D: TRBD2
CDR3: CASSQALGWEGRSDEQFF
DNA: TGTGCCAGCAGCCAAGCCCTTGGGTGGGAGGGCCGGTCAGATGAGCAGTTCTTC

size: .
J: TRBJ2-7
V: TRBV6-5
D: TRBD1
CDR3: CASSYRQGKSSYEQYF
DNA: TGTGCCAGCAGTTACCGACAGGGTAAAAGCTCCTACGAGCAGTACTTC

size: .
J: TRBJ2-1
V: TRBV6-1
D: TRBD1
CDR3: CASSEPGTGGNEQFF
DNA: TGTGCCAGCAGTGAACCCGGGACAGGGGGCAATGAGCAGTTCTTC

size: .
J: TRBJ1-1
V: TRBV19
D: .
CDR3: CASSMGDWNTEAFF
DNA: TGTGCCAGTAGTATGGGAGACTGGAACACTGAAGCTTTCTTT

size: .
J: TRBJ1-5
V: TRBV5-4
D: .
CDR3: CASSMDSSNQPQHF
DNA: TGTGCCAGCAGCATGGACAGTAGCAATCAGCCCCAGCATTTT

size: .
J: TRBJ2-3
V: TRBV5-1
D: .
CDR3: CASSLVGSGSTDTQYF
DNA: TGCGCCAGCAGCTTGGTCGGTAGCGGTAGCACAGATACGCAGTATTTT

size: .
J: TRBJ1-2
V: TRBV5-5
D: .
CDR3: CASTREPRVDYGYTF
DNA: TGTGCCAGCACCAGAGAACCCAGGGTAGACTATGGCTACACCTTC